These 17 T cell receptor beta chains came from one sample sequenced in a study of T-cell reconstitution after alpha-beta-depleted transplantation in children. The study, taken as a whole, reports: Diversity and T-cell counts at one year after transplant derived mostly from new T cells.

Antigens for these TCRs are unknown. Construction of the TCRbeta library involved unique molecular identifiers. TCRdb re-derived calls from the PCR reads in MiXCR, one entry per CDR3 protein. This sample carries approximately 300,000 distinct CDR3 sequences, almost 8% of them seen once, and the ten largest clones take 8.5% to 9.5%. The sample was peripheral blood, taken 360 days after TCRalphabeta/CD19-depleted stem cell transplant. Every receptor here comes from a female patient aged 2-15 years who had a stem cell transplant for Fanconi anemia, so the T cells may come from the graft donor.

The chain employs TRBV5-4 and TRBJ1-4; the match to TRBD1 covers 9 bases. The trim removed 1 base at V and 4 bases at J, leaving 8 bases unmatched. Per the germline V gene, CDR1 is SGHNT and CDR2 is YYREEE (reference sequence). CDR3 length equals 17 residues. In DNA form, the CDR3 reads TGTGCCAGCAGCTTGACAGGGGGCTATCAGAATAATGAAAAACTGTTTTTT. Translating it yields CASSLTGGYQNNEKLFF.

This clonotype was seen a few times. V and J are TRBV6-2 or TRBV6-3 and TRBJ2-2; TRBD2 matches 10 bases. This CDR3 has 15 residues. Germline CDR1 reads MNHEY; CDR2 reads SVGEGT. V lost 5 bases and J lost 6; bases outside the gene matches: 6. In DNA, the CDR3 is TGTGCCAGCAGTCGCGAGCGGGGGGGCCCCGGGGAGCTGTTTTTT. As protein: CASSRERGGPGELFF.

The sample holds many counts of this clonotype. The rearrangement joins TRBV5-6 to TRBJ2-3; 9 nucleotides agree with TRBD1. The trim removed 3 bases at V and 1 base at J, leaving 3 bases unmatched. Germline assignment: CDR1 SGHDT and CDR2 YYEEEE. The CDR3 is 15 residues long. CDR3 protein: CASSSGQGRTDTQYF. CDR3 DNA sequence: TGTGCCAGCAGCTCGGGACAGGGTCGCACAGATACGCAGTATTTT.

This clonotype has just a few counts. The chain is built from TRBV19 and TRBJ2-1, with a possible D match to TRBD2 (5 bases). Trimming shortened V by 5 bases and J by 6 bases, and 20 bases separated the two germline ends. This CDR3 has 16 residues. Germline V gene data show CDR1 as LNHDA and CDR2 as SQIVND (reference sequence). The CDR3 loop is CASSGTTLLASNEQFF. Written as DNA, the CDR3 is TGTGCCAGTAGTGGAACGACCCTCCTAGCTTCCAATGAGCAGTTCTTC.

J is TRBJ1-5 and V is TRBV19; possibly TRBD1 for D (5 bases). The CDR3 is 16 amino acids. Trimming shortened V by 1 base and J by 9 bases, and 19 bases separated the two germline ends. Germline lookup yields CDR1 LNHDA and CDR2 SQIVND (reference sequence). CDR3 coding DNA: TGTGCCAGTAGTATAGCGGCCAGGGAGTCGTCTCGGCCCCAGCATTTT. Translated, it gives CASSIAARESSRPQHF.

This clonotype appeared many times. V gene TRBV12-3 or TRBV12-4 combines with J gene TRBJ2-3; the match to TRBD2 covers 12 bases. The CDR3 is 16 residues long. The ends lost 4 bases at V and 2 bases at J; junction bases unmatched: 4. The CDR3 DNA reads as TGTGCCAGCAGTTCGGGACTAGCGGGTTCCACAGATACGCAGTATTTT. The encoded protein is CASSSGLAGSTDTQYF.

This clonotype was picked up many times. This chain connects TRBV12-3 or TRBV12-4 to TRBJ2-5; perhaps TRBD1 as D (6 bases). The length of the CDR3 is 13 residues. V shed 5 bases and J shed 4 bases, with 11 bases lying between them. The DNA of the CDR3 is TGTGCCAGCAGTCCCGGGACATTAGAGACCCAGTACTTC. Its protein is CASSPGTLETQYF.

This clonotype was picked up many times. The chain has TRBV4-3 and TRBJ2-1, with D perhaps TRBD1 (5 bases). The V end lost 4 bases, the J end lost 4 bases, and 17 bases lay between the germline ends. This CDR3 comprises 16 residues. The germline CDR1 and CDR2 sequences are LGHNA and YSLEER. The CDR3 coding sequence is TGCGCCAGCAGCCTTTCACAGGTAGAGTTTTACAATGAGCAGTTCTTC. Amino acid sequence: CASSLSQVEFYNEQFF.

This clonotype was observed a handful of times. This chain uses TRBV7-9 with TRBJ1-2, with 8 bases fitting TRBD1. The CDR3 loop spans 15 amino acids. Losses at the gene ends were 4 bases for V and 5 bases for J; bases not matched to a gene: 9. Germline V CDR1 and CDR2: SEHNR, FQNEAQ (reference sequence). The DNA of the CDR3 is TGTGCCAGCAGCTCGACAGGGGAGACCATATATGGCTACACCTTC. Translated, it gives CASSSTGETIYGYTF.

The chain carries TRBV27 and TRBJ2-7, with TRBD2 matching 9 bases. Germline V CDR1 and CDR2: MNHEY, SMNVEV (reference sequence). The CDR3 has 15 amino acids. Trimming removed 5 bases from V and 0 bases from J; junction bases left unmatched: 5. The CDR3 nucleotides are TGTGCCAGCAGTATAAGCGGGGGGAGCTCCTACGAGCAGTACTTC. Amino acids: CASSISGGSSYEQYF.

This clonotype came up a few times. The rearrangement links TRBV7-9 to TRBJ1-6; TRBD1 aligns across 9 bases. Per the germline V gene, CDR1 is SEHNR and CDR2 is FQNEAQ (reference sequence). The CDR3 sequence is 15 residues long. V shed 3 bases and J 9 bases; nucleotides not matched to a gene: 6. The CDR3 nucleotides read TGTGCCAGCAGCTTTCCGGGACAGGGAACTTCACCCCTCCACTTT. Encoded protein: CASSFPGQGTSPLHF.

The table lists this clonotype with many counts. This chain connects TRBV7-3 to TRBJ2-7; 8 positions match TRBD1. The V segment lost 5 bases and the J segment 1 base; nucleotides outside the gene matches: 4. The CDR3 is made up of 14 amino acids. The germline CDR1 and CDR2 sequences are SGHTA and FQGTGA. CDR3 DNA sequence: TGTGCCAGCAGCAGGGACAGGAGATCCTACGAGCAGTACTTC. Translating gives CASSRDRRSYEQYF.

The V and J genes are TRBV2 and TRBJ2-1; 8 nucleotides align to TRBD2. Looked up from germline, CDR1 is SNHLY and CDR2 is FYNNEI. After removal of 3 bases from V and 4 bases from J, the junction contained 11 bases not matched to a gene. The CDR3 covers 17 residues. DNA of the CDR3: TGTGCCAGCAGTGATGTCGGGCAGCGGGGGTTATACAATGAGCAGTTCTTC. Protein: CASSDVGQRGLYNEQFF.

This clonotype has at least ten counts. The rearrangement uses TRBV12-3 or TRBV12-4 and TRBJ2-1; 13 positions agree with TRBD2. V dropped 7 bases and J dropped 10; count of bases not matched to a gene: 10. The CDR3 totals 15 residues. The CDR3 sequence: CASNSGLAGAGEQFF. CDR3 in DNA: TGTGCCAGCAACTCCGGACTAGCGGGAGCGGGAGAGCAGTTCTTC.

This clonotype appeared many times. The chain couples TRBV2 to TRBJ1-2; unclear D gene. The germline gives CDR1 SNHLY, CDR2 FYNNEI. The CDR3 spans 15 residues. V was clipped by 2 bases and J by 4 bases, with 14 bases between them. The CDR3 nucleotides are TGTGCCAGCAGTGAAAGTTCAAACGGTAGCTATGGCTACACCTTC. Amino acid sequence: CASSESSNGSYGYTF.

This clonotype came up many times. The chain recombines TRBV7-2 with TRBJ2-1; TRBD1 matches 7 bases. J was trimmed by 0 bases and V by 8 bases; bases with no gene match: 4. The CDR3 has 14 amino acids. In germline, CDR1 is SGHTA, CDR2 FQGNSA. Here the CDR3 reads CASLDRASYNEQFF. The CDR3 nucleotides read TGTGCCAGCCTAGACAGGGCCTCCTACAATGAGCAGTTCTTC. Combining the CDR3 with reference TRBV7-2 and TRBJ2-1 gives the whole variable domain GAGVSQSPSNKVTEKGKDVELRCDPISGHTALYWYRQSLGQGLEFLIYFQGNSAPDKSGLPSDRFSAERTGGSVSTLTIQRTQQEDSAVYLCASLDRASYNEQFFGPGTRLTVL.

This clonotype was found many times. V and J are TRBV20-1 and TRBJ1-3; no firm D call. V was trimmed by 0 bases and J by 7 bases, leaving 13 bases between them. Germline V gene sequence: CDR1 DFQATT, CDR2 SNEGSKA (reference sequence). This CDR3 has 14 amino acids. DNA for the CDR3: TGCAGTGCTAGAGATCTATCCGGGTCCAACACCATATATTTT. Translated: CSARDLSGSNTIYF.